This TCR beta chain was recovered during a study of blood T cell repertoires in COVID-19 (dated by TCRdb to the early 2020s). Turning to the overall study: The collaborator samples originated in the United States, Italy and Spain and spanned the acute and convalescent phases of COVID-19. The material from the prospective study consisted of cDNA or gDNA derived from T cells, B-cell-depleted T cells, or PBMCs. Samples were obtained from the ongoing ImmuneRACE study (first 160 participants) and from some 1,300 subjects provided by 6 global collaborators. Sample metadata almost always included a de-identified subject ID, COVID-19 status, age in years and sex. HLA class I and class II types, where available, came from metadata supplied by the sample provider rather than from assay-based typing. The dataset comprised deeply sampled blood TCRbeta repertoires from subjects exposed to, actively infected with, or recovered from COVID-19. The repertoires were released in a freely available public database meant as a resource for research on the immune response to SARS-CoV-2.

Based on the germline V gene, the CDR1 and CDR2 sequences are LGHNA and YSLEER. Trimming removed 1 base from V and 4 bases from J, leaving 10 bases between the germline ends. From the cysteine up to the phenylalanine, the CDR3 has a length of 15 residues. CDR3 DNA is the only sequence kept; it has 45 bases, read in frame from the first base. TCRbeta CDR3 regions were amplified from genomic DNA using the immunoSEQ Assay, a bias-controlled multiplex PCR. The original pipeline was this. The number of nucleated cells in each sample was estimated from the amplification of reference gene primers within the assay. To quantify the absolute abundance of each unique TCRbeta CDR3 rearrangement, sequence reads were collapsed and filtered. Productive Simpson clonality was computed per sample as the square root of Simpson's diversity index over productive rearrangements. Imported from immuneACCESS, the table was reduced by TCRdb to in-frame sequences with V and J called. These copies leave out some clones; in studies compared against another copy, an unresolved V gene accounts for under half, and the cause of the remainder is not known. That table furnishes V, J and clone size, whereas the DNA furnished D and trimming. Within this sample are a few hundred thousand clones, with about 90% of them counted one time only. 8% to 13% of the sample belongs to the ten largest clones.

Results the study describes overall, beyond this receptor: The quantity of clinical and demographic metadata differed by source and by participant and was supplied without curation.

As regards this clone: The clone's antigen remains unknown. There are no base qualities to consult, and no much larger clone falls within one base.

One collaborating source in Seattle enrolled patients during active infection and followed them longitudinally through the course of disease. The collaborating institutions used their own protocols to collect whole blood in K2EDTA tubes. Collaborator samples were shipped for TCRbeta analysis as frozen whole blood, isolated PBMCs, or DNA extracted from either sample type. The sequenced sample was peripheral blood. This TCR came from a woman in her twenties or thirties with COVID-19, enrolled during active disease. In this chain, TRBV4-3 is recombined with TRBJ2-2; the D gene is possibly TRBD1, with 5 bases matching. The DNA is TGCGCCAGCAGCCAAGGGGGCGCCGGCACCGGGGAGCTGTTTTTT. Protein translation: CASSQGGAGTGELFF.